This T cell receptor beta chain was recorded in a study of glioma-infiltrating T cells after dendritic cell vaccination. Study outcomes and limitations: Only a small number of patients had complete blood and tumor samples.

This CDR3 region has 14 residues. V lost 7 bases, J lost 5 bases, and 5 bases stayed unmatched. Germline V gene lookup returns CDR1 SQVTM and CDR2 ANQGSEA. About this clone itself: Its target is not known.

Here immunoSEQ multiplex PCR was the method, and the copy in TCRdb shows in-frame clones only, minus some. The sample consists of almost 65,000 clones, more than 75% of them appearing once. Isocitrate dehydrogenase mutation was absent in all glioblastoma patients. The sample consisted of blood, taken before dendritic cell vaccination. The sequence derives from a human donor with glioblastoma. The rearrangement uses TRBV29-1 and TRBJ2-3; TRBD2 agrees at 14 bases. The CDR3 DNA reads as TGCAGCGCCCGAGGGACTAGCGGGGGAGATACGCAGTATTTT. Translated, it gives CSARGTSGGDTQYF.